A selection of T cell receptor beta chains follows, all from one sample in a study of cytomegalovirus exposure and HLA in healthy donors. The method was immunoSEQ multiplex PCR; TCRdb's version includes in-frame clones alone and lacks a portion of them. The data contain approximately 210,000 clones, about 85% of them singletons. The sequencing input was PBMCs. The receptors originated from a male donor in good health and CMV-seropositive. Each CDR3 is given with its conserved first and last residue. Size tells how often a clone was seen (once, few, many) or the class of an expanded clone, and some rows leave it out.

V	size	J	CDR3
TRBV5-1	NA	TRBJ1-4	CASSFGVEGELFF
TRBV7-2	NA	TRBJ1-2	CASSLADRIYGYTF
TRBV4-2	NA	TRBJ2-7	CASSYGDLPYEQYF
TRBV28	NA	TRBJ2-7	CASSLPGPYEQYF
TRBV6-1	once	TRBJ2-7	CASSEGGNEQYF
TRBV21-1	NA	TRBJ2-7	CASSGTDTYEQYF
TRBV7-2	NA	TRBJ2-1	CASSLGQLNEQFF
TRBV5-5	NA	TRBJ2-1	CASSPEGNEQFF
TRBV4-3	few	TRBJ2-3	CASSQGSSGGAPDTQYF
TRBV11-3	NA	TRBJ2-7	CASSLAGDEQYF
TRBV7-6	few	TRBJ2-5	CASSLAQGSGVSKTQYF
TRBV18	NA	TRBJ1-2	CASSPTRGQATNYGYTF
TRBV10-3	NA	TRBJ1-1	CAISDKGTAVCEAFF
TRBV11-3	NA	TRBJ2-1	CASVKGLDSYNEQFF
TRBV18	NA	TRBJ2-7	CASSPGLTLYEQYF
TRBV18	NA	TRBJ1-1	CASSPITRGTEAFF
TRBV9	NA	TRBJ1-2	CASSTRDREWTGYGYTF
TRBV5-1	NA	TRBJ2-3	CASSLRASADTQYF
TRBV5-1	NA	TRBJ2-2	CASSPSGRDTGELFF
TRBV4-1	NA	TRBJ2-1	CASSQENFNSYNEQFF
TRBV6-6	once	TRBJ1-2	CASSSRQGRPYGYTF
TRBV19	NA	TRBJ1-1	CATGLQGNTEAFF
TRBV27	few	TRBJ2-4	CASSLTGLAKNIQYF
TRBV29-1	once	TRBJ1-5	CSVAGQGNQPQHF
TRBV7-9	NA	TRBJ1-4	CASSLGTGGEKLFF